This TCR beta chain was identified during a study of blood T cell repertoires in COVID-19. Study-wide background: COVID-19 samples, acute and convalescent, were from the United States, Italy and Spain. Nucleic acid was either cDNA or gDNA, and it came from T cells, B-cell-depleted T cells, or PBMCs.

V lost 0 bases and J lost 3, with 7 bases in between. In germline, CDR1 is SGHRS, CDR2 YFSETQ. The CDR3 loop spans 15 amino acids. Methods used by the authors: Using reference gene primer amplification, nucleated cell counts were estimated. Profiling relied on immunoSEQ multiplex PCR, and the TCRdb table lists in-frame clones only, not all of them. The V and J calls and clone size were taken over from that table, and D and trimming were inferred from the DNA. The data contain about 120,000 clones, around 85% of them singletons. The receptor comes from a man aged 70-80 years who had recovered from COVID-19. The chain employs TRBV5-1 and TRBJ1-6; D is possibly TRBD1 (5 bases). The sequencing input was peripheral blood. The CDR3 nucleotides are TGCGCCAGCAGCTTGGAAGGGGACTATAATTCACCCCTCCACTTT. This gives the protein CASSLEGDYNSPLHF.